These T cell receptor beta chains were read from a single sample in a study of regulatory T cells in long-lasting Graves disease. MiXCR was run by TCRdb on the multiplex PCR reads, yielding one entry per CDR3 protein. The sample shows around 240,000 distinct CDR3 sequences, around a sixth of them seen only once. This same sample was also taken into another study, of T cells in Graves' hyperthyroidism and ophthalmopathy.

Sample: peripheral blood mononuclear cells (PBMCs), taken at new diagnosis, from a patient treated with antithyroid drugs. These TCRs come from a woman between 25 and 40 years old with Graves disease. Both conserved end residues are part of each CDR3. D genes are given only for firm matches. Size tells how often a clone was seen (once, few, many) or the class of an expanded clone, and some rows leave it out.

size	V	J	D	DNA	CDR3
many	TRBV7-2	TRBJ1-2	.	TGTGCCAGCAGCTTAGCCCGTGGGGCCCAAGAAGGCTACACCTTC	CASSLARGAQEGYTF
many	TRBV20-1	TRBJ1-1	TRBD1	TGCAGTGCTAGAGCCATCGAAGGGGGCGATCCTGAAGCTTTCTTT	CSARAIEGGDPEAFF
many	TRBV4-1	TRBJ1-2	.	TGTGCCAGCAGCCAAGTGAACAGCTATGGCTACACCTTC	CASSQVNSYGYTF
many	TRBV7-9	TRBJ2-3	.	TGTAGTGTTGGAAATAGCACAGATACGCAGTATTTT	CSVGNSTDTQYF
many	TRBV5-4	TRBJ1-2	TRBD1	TGTGCCAGCAGCTTGGACATCGGGACAGGCCTCGGCTACACCTTC	CASSLDIGTGLGYTF
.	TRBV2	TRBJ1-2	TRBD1	TGTGCCAGCAGTGAAGCGACAGGGGCCGGCTACACCTTC	CASSEATGAGYTF
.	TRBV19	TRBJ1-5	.	TGTGCCAGTAGTATTTCAGTGTATGCGCCCCAGCATTTT	CASSISVYAPQHF
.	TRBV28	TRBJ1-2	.	TGTGCCAGCAGTTTAGATGTCCGATCTAACTATGGCTACACCTTC	CASSLDVRSNYGYTF
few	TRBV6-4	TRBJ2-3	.	TGTGCCAGCAGTCCCGAAATGAGTGATACGCAGTATTTT	CASSPEMSDTQYF
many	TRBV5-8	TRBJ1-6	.	TGCGCCAGCAGCTTTCAGGCCTCGGGGAATTCACCCCTCCACTTT	CASSFQASGNSPLHF
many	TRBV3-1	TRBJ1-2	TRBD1	TGTGCCAGCAGCCAACTTATGGATGGACAGGGAAACACCTTC	CASSQLMDGQGNTF
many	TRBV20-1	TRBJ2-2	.	TGCAGTGCTAGAGAACTTACAGGGACTGGGGAGCTGTTTTTT	CSARELTGTGELFF
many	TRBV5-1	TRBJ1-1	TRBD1	TGTGCCAGCACCCGGACAGGGAACACTGAAGCTTTCTTT	CASTRTGNTEAFF
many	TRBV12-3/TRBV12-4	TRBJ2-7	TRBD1	TGCGCCAGCAGTCCGGCGGGGACAGGGGACGACGAGCAGTACTTC	CASSPAGTGDDEQYF
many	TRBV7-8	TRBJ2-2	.	TGTGCCAGCAGCACGGGGACTAACACCGGGGAGCTGTTTTTT	CASSTGTNTGELFF
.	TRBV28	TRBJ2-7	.	TGTGCCAGCAGCCTCCAGGACACACTACAGTACTTC	CASSLQDTLQYF